Sequencing of this T cell receptor beta chain was carried out in a study of shared clonotypes between healthy human individuals. Study-wide context: Per donor, CD8 memory used one plate, CD8 naive used two, CD4 memory used three and CD4 naive used three.

A word on this clone: Its antigen is not identified.

Libraries were prepared by immunoSEQ multiplex PCR; TCRdb keeps only in-frame clonotypes and omits some of them. The table shows about 1,900,000 clones, with approximately 95% occurring only once. The CDR3 contains 14 residues. Looked up from germline, CDR1 is SGHRS and CDR2 is YFSETQ. The V gene end was trimmed by 4 bases and the J gene end by 5 bases; junction bases not matched to a gene: 9. Positive CCR7 selection of CD45RO-negative cells yielded the naive CD8 cells, and terminally differentiated effector memory CD45RA+ cells were excluded. The study, taken as a whole, reports: Generation probabilities were higher for clonotypes shared across all four sorted-subset donors than for unshared ones.

The chain carries TRBV5-1 and TRBJ2-7; 7 nucleotides match TRBD2. The sequence was collected from a man in his late teens or twenties in good health. What was sequenced was naive CD8+ T cells sorted from blood. CDR3 DNA: TGCGCCAGCAGCCGGGGGGAGGGACGCAACGAGCAGTACTTC. Translating gives CASSRGEGRNEQYF.